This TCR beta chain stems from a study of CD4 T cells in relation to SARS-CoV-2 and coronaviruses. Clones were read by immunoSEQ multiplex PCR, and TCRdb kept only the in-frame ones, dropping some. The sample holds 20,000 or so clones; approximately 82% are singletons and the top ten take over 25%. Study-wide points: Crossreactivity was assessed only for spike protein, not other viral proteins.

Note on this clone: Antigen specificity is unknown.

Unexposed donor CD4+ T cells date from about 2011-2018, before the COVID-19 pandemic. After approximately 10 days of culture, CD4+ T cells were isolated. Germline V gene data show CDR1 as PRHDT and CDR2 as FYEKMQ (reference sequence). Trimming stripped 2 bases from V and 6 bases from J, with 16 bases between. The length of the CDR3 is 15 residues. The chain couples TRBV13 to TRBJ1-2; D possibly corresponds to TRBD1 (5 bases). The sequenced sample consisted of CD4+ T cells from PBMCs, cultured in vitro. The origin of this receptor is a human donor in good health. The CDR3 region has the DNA TGTGCCAGCAGCTTATGGGGGGTAAAGAATGATGGCTACACCTTC. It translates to CASSLWGVKNDGYTF.